Below, 14 T cell receptor beta chains from the same sample are listed, as sequenced in a study of cytomegalovirus exposure and HLA in healthy donors. Some clones are missing from TCRdb's copy, which holds only in-frame ones; the method was immunoSEQ multiplex PCR. The profile covers over 110,000 clones, with roughly nine tenths appearing a single time and less than 3% taken by the ten largest. Sequencing was performed on PBMCs. The receptor set was obtained from a man aged 18 to 30 in good health and CMV-seronegative.

V is TRBV5-1 and J is TRBJ2-3; D might be TRBD1 (5 bases). The V end was cut by 2 bases, the J end by 0 bases, with 13 bases between. This CDR3 region has 16 residues. The germline V gene has CDR1 SGHRS and CDR2 YFSETQ. CDR3 loop: CASSFPQGASTDTQYF. The CDR3 nucleotides are TGCGCCAGCAGCTTTCCCCAGGGCGCTAGCACAGATACGCAGTATTTT.

This sequence joins TRBV11-3 and TRBJ2-2, with D hard to call. Per germline, CDR1 SGHNT and CDR2 YENEEA. The CDR3 spans 14 residues. V dropped 10 bases and J dropped 4 bases, with 16 bases sitting between them. The CDR3 sequence: CATQSGRSTGELFF. The CDR3 nucleotides read TGTGCCACCCAGAGTGGGCGAAGCACCGGGGAGCTGTTTTTT.

This sequence joins TRBV27 and TRBJ1-1; D gene uncertain. Deletions cut 3 bases from V and 5 bases from J, with 13 bases between. The CDR3 runs to 14 residues. Germline values: CDR1 MNHEY, CDR2 SMNVEV (reference sequence). CDR3 nucleotide sequence: TGTGCCAGCAGTTTGCAGAGGGCTGGGACTGAAGCTTTCTTT. Its protein is CASSLQRAGTEAFF.

The chain employs TRBV4-1 and TRBJ1-1; 10 bases are a match to TRBD1. After removal of 4 bases from V and 4 bases from J, the junction contained 12 bases not matched to a gene. The CDR3 has 17 residues. CDR1 is MGHRA and CDR2 is YSYEKL in the germline V gene. The CDR3 region has the DNA TGCGCCAGCAGCCGGATGGGACAGGGGAGGGAGGGCACTGAAGCTTTCTTT. Translating gives CASSRMGQGREGTEAFF.

V is TRBV6-5 and J is TRBJ2-5; no clear D. V was shortened by 8 bases and J by 6 bases, with 10 bases between the two germline ends. CDR1 and CDR2 from the germline V gene are MNHEY and SVGAGI. The CDR3 has 11 residues. The CDR3 reads CASRSVQTQYF. The CDR3 nucleotides read TGTGCCAGCCGGTCGGTGCAGACCCAGTACTTC.

The chain carries TRBV5-1 and TRBJ1-2, with TRBD1 matching over 7 bases. From germline, CDR1 is SGHRS and CDR2 YFSETQ. Losses at the gene ends were 7 bases for V and 10 bases for J; bases not matched to a gene: 13. This CDR3 region has 13 residues. CDR3 residues: CASAYTGAHVYTF. The CDR3 coding sequence is TGCGCCAGCGCCTACACAGGGGCCCATGTCTACACCTTC.

The V call is TRBV10-3, the J call TRBJ1-1; 8 nucleotides align to TRBD1. The CDR3 is 13 amino acids. Per germline, CDR1 ENHRY and CDR2 SYGVKD. The trim removed 8 bases at V and 2 bases at J, leaving 4 bases unmatched. CDR3 bases: TGTGCCATCGGAGGGACAGGAAACACTGAAGCTTTCTTT. Translation gives CAIGGTGNTEAFF.

V usage is TRBV5-8 and J usage is TRBJ2-1, with D perhaps matching TRBD1 (6 bases). Trimming cost V 0 bases and J 10 bases, with 8 bases left between them. In germline, CDR1 is SGHTS, CDR2 YDEGEE. The CDR3 has 12 residues. The CDR3 DNA follows: TGTGCCAGCAGCTTGGCAGGGGTCGAGCAGTTCTTC. Encoded protein: CASSLAGVEQFF.

The rearrangement links TRBV7-6 to TRBJ2-7; a possible D gene is TRBD1 (5 bases). This CDR3 spans 15 amino acids. V lost 8 bases and J lost 4, with 21 bases in between. Germline CDR1 SGHVS, CDR2 FNYEAQ. The CDR3 sequence: CASSPQGIAAYEQYF. CDR3 nucleotide sequence: TGTGCCAGCTCCCCCCAGGGCATTGCTGCGTACGAGCAGTACTTC.

This clone has just a few counts. The CDR3 region is CAISEGQGGNQPQHF. As DNA, the CDR3 is TGTGCCATCAGTGAGGGGCAGGGCGGCAATCAGCCCCAGCATTTT. V usage is TRBV10-3 and J usage is TRBJ1-5, with a tentative D call TRBD1 (5 bases). CDR1 is ENHRY and CDR2 is SYGVKD in the germline V gene. The CDR3 totals 15 residues. V gave up 2 bases and J gave up 2 bases, with 10 bases separating them.

The J gene is TRBJ1-1, the V gene TRBV27; no firm D call. Trimming cost V 3 bases and J 3 bases, with 17 bases left between them. CDR3 length: 16 residues. CDR1 and CDR2 from the germline V gene are MNHEY and SMNVEV (reference sequence). CDR3 loop: CASSFLGPRLDTEAFF. CDR3 DNA: TGTGCCAGCAGTTTCCTCGGTCCCCGCCTCGACACTGAAGCTTTCTTT.

The V and J genes are TRBV9 and TRBJ1-3, with D perhaps matching TRBD1 (6 bases). Germline CDR1 is SGDLS and CDR2 is YYNGEE. V gave up 4 bases and J gave up 0 bases, with 17 bases separating them. The CDR3 is 17 residues long. The CDR3 bases are TGTGCCAGCAGCCCTCCAACCGGGACACACTCTGGAAACACCATATATTTT. Its protein is CASSPPTGTHSGNTIYF.

This sequence joins TRBV10-3 and TRBJ2-5; D may be TRBD1 (5 bases). This CDR3 contains 13 residues. Germline values: CDR1 ENHRY, CDR2 SYGVKD. V dropped 8 bases and J dropped 5 bases, with 15 bases sitting between them. The CDR3 sequence: CAIGASLAETQYF. In DNA, the CDR3 is TGTGCCATCGGGGCTAGTCTGGCCGAGACCCAGTACTTC.

The chain carries TRBV7-2 and TRBJ2-7; 7 bases align to TRBD2. The CDR3 has 14 amino acids. J gave up 2 bases and V 1 base, and 2 bases lay outside the gene matches. Germline CDR1 and CDR2: SGHTA and FQGNSA. This CDR3 reads CASSLGGGAYEQYF. The DNA for the CDR3 is TGTGCCAGCAGCTTAGGTGGGGGGGCCTACGAGCAGTACTTC.